This T cell receptor (beta chain) came from a study of monozygotic twins with cystic fibrosis. This CDR3 is 12 amino acids long. CDR1 and CDR2 from the germline V gene are KGHSH and LQKENI. Trimming stripped 4 bases from V and 0 bases from J, with 3 bases between. Sequencing was performed with immunoSEQ multiplex PCR; in TCRdb, only in-frame clones are kept and a portion is missing. This table holds about 39,000 clones, about 90% found once. The gene calls are TRBV18 and TRBJ2-5; D remains unclear. This receptor was obtained from a boy younger than 10 with cystic fibrosis. Sequencing used blood. In DNA form, the CDR3 reads TGTGCCAGCTCACTGGACCAAGAGACCCAGTACTTC. This gives the protein CASSLDQETQYF. The entire variable domain, with the rest obtained from reference TRBV18 and TRBJ2-5, is as follows: NAGVMQNPRHLVRRRGQEARLRCSPMKGHSHVYWYRQLPEEGLKFMVYLQKENIIDESGMPKERFSAEFPKEGPSILRIQQVVRGDSAAYFCASSLDQETQYFGPGTRLLVL.